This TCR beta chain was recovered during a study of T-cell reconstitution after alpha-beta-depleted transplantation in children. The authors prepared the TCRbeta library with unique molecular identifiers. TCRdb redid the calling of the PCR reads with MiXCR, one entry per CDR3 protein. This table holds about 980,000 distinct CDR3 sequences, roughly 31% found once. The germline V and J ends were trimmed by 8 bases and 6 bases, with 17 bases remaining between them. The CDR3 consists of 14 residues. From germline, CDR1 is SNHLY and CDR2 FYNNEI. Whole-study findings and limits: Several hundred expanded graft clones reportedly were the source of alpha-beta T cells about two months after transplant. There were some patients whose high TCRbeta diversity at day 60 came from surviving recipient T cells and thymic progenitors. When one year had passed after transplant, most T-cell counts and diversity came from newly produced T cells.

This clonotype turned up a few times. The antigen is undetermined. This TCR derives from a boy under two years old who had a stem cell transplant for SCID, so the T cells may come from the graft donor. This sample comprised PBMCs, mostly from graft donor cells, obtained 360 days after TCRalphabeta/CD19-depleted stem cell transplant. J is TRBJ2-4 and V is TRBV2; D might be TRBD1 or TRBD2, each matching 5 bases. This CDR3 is CASEGPVRGNIQYF. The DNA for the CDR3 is TGTGCCAGCGAGGGGCCCGTGAGGGGAAACATTCAGTACTTC.